A selection of T cell receptor beta chains follows, all from one sample in a study of blood T cell repertoires in COVID-19. Only in-frame clones appear in the TCRdb table, and some are missing; sequencing was by immunoSEQ multiplex PCR. The sample contains fewer than 200,000 clones, about 75% of which appear only once. Sequencing was done on a sample of peripheral blood. The source is a woman aged 65 to 85 with acute or convalescent COVID-19. Each CDR3 is given with its conserved first and last residue. The D gene is left open where the match is weak. A clone size is listed for some rows: how often the clone was seen (once, few, many), or a class if it is expanded.

j_call clone_size v_call d_call cdr3_aa cdr3_nt
TRBJ2-7 few TRBV30 TRBD1 CASYRDSGTYEQYF TGTGCCTCCTACCGGGACAGCGGTACCTACGAGCAGTACTTC
TRBJ1-3 . TRBV20-1 . CSAKEANTIYF TGCAGTGCTAAGGAGGCGAACACCATATATTTT
TRBJ2-1 . TRBV7-9 . CASSPNSGQYNEQFF TGTGCCAGCAGCCCCAATAGCGGACAATACAATGAGCAGTTCTTC
TRBJ2-7 many TRBV7-3 TRBD1 CASSPAGTGYEQYF TGTGCCAGCAGCCCCGCCGGGACAGGGTACGAGCAGTACTTC
TRBJ1-2 . TRBV30 TRBD1 CAWSGGQLSYTF TGTGCCTGGAGTGGGGGACAGTTGAGCTACACCTTC
TRBJ1-5 . TRBV28 TRBD1 CASSRNTGTGGIWGNQPQHF TGTGCCAGCAGCCGTAATACCGGGACAGGGGGAATCTGGGGCAATCAGCCCCAGCATTTT
TRBJ1-1 few TRBV4-1 . CASSRETTVNTEAFF TGCGCCAGCAGCCGAGAGACTACAGTGAACACTGAAGCTTTCTTT
TRBJ2-5 . TRBV2 TRBD1 CAGRTGIGETQYF TGTGCCGGAAGGACAGGGATCGGGGAGACCCAGTACTTC
TRBJ1-2 . TRBV6-2/TRBV6-3 . CASSFRTGYGYTF TGTGCCAGCAGTTTCCGGACGGGATATGGCTACACCTTC
TRBJ1-1 . TRBV27 TRBD1 CASKTGQTNTEAFF TGTGCCAGCAAAACGGGACAGACAAACACTGAAGCTTTCTTT
TRBJ2-3 few TRBV5-4 TRBD2 CASSLEGLAGGEDTQYF TGTGCCAGCAGCTTGGAGGGACTAGCGGGAGGCGAAGATACGCAGTATTTT
TRBJ2-3 . TRBV5-4 . CASSFSQGNTDTQYF TGTGCCAGCAGCTTCTCCCAGGGCAACACAGATACGCAGTATTTT
TRBJ2-1 . TRBV3-1/TRBV3-2 . CASSRTNNEQFF TGTGCCAGCAGCCGAACAAATAATGAGCAGTTCTTC
TRBJ1-3 few TRBV6-1 . CASSEYSSGNTIYF TGTGCCAGCAGTGAATACAGCTCTGGAAACACCATATATTTT
TRBJ2-4 . TRBV10-3 . CAISQQGAKNIQYF TGTGCCATCAGTCAGCAGGGGGCCAAAAACATTCAGTACTTC
TRBJ2-2 . TRBV4-1 . CASSQQGKNTGELFF TGCGCCAGCAGCCAACAGGGAAAGAACACCGGGGAGCTGTTTTTT
TRBJ2-7 . TRBV6-5 TRBD1 CASSPIRDRAYEQYF TGTGCCAGCAGTCCAATTCGGGACAGGGCCTACGAGCAGTACTTC
TRBJ1-2 . TRBV18 . CASSPPMAANYGYTF TGTGCCAGCTCACCACCGATGGCAGCTAACTATGGCTACACCTTC
TRBJ2-7 . TRBV29-1 TRBD1 CSVVGQGHEQYF TGCAGCGTTGTGGGACAGGGCCACGAGCAGTACTTC
TRBJ2-5 . TRBV9 TRBD2 CASSVGLAGVETQYF TGTGCCAGCAGCGTAGGTCTAGCGGGAGTTGAGACCCAGTACTTC
TRBJ2-3 . TRBV5-1 TRBD2 CASSLEGGRAADTQYF TGCGCCAGCAGCTTGGAAGGCGGGAGGGCCGCAGATACGCAGTATTTT
TRBJ2-2 . TRBV2 . CASRSRGAGTYTGELFF TGTGCCAGTCGATCCCGGGGGGCGGGTACATACACCGGGGAGCTGTTTTTT
TRBJ2-2 few TRBV12-3/TRBV12-4 TRBD2 CASTKTSAGELFF TGTGCCAGCACCAAGACTAGCGCCGGGGAGCTGTTTTTT
TRBJ1-2 . TRBV6-5 TRBD1 CASSYSRDRGLGYTF TGTGCCAGCAGTTACTCTCGGGACAGGGGGCTTGGCTACACCTTC
TRBJ1-1 . TRBV20-1 . CSGRGGTEAFF TGCAGTGGAAGAGGAGGCACTGAAGCTTTCTTT
TRBJ2-3 . TRBV5-1 TRBD2 CASSPGGLSTDTQYF TGCGCCAGCAGCCCGGGGGGGCTTAGCACAGATACGCAGTATTTT
TRBJ2-2 few TRBV6-5 . CASSLNTGELFF TGTGCCAGCAGTCTTAACACCGGGGAGCTGTTTTTT
TRBJ1-1 . TRBV11-3 . CASSYGTTEAFF TGTGCCAGCAGCTACGGGACAACTGAAGCTTTCTTT
TRBJ1-1 few TRBV6-2/TRBV6-3 TRBD1 CASSYSQGVTEAFF TGTGCCAGCAGTTACTCGCAGGGGGTCACTGAAGCTTTCTTT
TRBJ1-1 . TRBV7-2 . CASSLRGNTEAFF TGTGCCAGCAGCTTACGAGGGAATACTGAAGCTTTCTTT
TRBJ1-6 . TRBV28 . CASSLLQPNSPLHF TGTGCCAGCAGTTTACTACAGCCTAATTCACCCCTCCACTTT
TRBJ2-1 once TRBV7-6 TRBD2 CASSQPRAASGRGNEQFF TGTGCCAGCAGCCAACCCCGGGCTGCTAGCGGGAGGGGCAATGAGCAGTTCTTC
TRBJ2-5 few TRBV10-1 . CASSVGETQYF TGCGCCAGCAGTGTCGGAGAGACCCAGTACTTC